This TCR beta chain emerged from a study of Tregs in tolerant kidney transplant recipients (dated by TCRdb to between 2019 and 2020). Some background on the complete study: The study used TCRbeta sequencing to identify donor-specific regulatory T cells before combined kidney and bone marrow transplantation, then tracked those cells after transplant. In a few healthy controls, several methods of expanding Tregs specific for an allogeneic donor were compared by TCRbeta repertoire sequencing. Overall study outcomes, separate from this receptor: Biological reproducibility was not examined directly, but technical replication error appeared to be minimal. Because the study included only a small number of patients, the results must be confirmed in larger populations and under other immunosuppression protocols. Expanding Tregs with activated donor B cells appeared to identify the most biologically relevant and donor-specific TCRbeta repertoire.

For TCRbeta CDR3 sequencing, genomic DNA from the sorted cells was extracted using the QIAGEN DNeasy Blood and Tissue Kit. High-throughput TCRbeta CDR3 sequencing was carried out commercially through immunoSEQ, with PCR amplification with bias correction and internal controls included. In the paper's pipeline: A unique productive TCRbeta sequence was defined by the CDR3 nucleotide sequence when primers matched, and otherwise by the CDR3 amino acid sequence together with the Vbeta and Jbeta genes. To correct sorting error, sequences shared between sorted populations at a frequency ratio of 2:1 or less were removed; the rest were assigned to the higher population. A sequence was defined as donor-reactive if the sequence was expanded at least 5-fold in CFSE-low cells compared with unstimulated cells and had a frequency of at least 0.01% in CFSE-low cells. Repertoire divergence was quantified by Jensen-Shannon divergence using the top 100 TCRbeta sequences ranked by frequency. For any sample with multiple sequencing runs, sorting error was corrected in each run separately before the runs were pooled. Entries here come from immuneACCESS through TCRdb and include only in-frame sequences with V and J called. Some clones fail to appear in such tables; in the studies checked, an unresolved V gene covers under half of the shortfall, and the cause of the remainder is unknown. V, J and clone size are taken as reported in that table, and D and trimming were inferred from the DNA itself. For this sample there are 200,000 to 300,000 clones; 84% appear just once. Less than 0.75% of the sample is held by the ten biggest clonotypes.

Note on this clone: Its antigen is currently not known. Per-nucleotide qualities are absent, and no much larger clonotype sits a single base away. The sample holds other DNA sequences that translate to the same CDR3.

Unstimulated Tregs (CD4+CD25+CD127-), CD4+ non-Tregs (CD4+CD25-), CD4 and CD8 cells were FACS-sorted from thawed PBMCs. Blood from healthy controls was obtained either from healthy volunteers or as purchased buffy coats. Healthy control blood was processed to PBMCs with a Ficoll density gradient and then cryopreserved, whereas patient PBMCs were collected both before and after transplant. This clonotype originated in a human donor in good health. Input material: CD4+ T cells from blood.

The CDR3 protein: CASSLTEQASYEQYF. The base sequence is TGTGCCAGCAGTCTAACAGAACAAGCCTCCTACGAGCAGTACTTC. The rearrangement combines TRBV6-5 with TRBJ2-7; no D segment can be confidently identified. CDR1 and CDR2 are read off the germline V gene as MNHEY and SVGAGI. The CDR3 spans 15 residues, from the cysteine through the phenylalanine. The CDR3 DNA has 45 bases and is translated from base 1. The junction shows trimming of 5 bases on V and 0 bases on J, plus 14 bases between the germline ends.